Each of the 24 T cell receptor beta chains below was sequenced from the same sample in a study of cytomegalovirus exposure and HLA in healthy donors. The PCR was carried out with 60 Vbeta primers and 13 Jbeta primers. The method was immunoSEQ multiplex PCR; TCRdb's version includes in-frame clones alone and lacks a portion of them. The sample carries 200,000 or so clones, approximately 80% recorded once. The sample comprised PBMCs. The origin of the receptors is a boy aged 2-9 years in good health and CMV-seronegative.

The CDR3 protein is CASSRTTSGGAREQFF. The CDR3 coding sequence is TGCGCCAGCAGCCGTACAACTAGCGGGGGGGCCAGGGAGCAGTTCTTC. The V and J genes are TRBV5-1 and TRBJ2-1, with 13 bases aligning to TRBD2. The V and J ends lost 4 bases and 10 bases, in that order; junction bases with no gene match: 11. The germline V gene has CDR1 SGHRS and CDR2 YFSETQ. The CDR3 is made up of 16 amino acids.

Only a few counts were recorded for this clone. J is TRBJ1-1 and V is TRBV2; D is perhaps TRBD1 (5 bases). The germline gives CDR1 SNHLY, CDR2 FYNNEI. This CDR3 contains 11 residues. The V and J ends lost 11 bases and 5 bases respectively, with 12 bases between them. The CDR3 loop is CALGGVTEAFF. In nucleotides, the CDR3 is TGTGCCCTCGGGGGGGTTACTGAAGCTTTCTTT.

The V gene is TRBV7-3, the J gene TRBJ2-1, with D unresolved. V was shortened by 2 bases and J by 0 bases, with 8 bases between the two germline ends. This CDR3 comprises 15 residues. Germline V gene data show CDR1 as SGHTA and CDR2 as FQGTGA. The CDR3 DNA is TGTGCCAGCAGCTTAGAGTCCGGCTCCTACAATGAGCAGTTCTTC. Encoded protein: CASSLESGSYNEQFF.

The genes are TRBV7-8 and TRBJ1-5; D gene ambiguous. Germline CDR1 and CDR2: SGHVS and FQNEAQ. With 2 bases removed from V and 0 bases from J, the gap between germline ends came to 11 bases. This CDR3 has 16 residues. DNA for the CDR3: TGTGCCAGCAGCTTACAACGACTCTATAGCAATCAGCCCCAGCATTTT. Its translation is CASSLQRLYSNQPQHF.

The V and J genes are TRBV5-1 and TRBJ2-5; 8 nucleotides line up with TRBD2. The CDR3 extends over 17 amino acids. V lost 0 bases to trimming and J lost 0 bases; unmatched junction nucleotides: 7. CDR1 is SGHRS and CDR2 is YFSETQ in the germline V gene. The CDR3 is CASSLGGGHMYQETQYF. In DNA, the CDR3 is TGCGCCAGCAGCTTGGGCGGGGGGCACATGTACCAAGAGACCCAGTACTTC.

The chain is built from TRBV5-1 and TRBJ2-5, with D perhaps matching TRBD2 (6 bases). Per the germline V gene, CDR1 is SGHRS and CDR2 is YFSETQ. This CDR3 comprises 16 residues. V lost 3 bases and J lost 5, with 20 bases in between. The CDR3 loop is CASSSTPPGAGETQYF. The CDR3 DNA is TGCGCCAGCAGCTCAACTCCGCCTGGCGCGGGGGAGACCCAGTACTTC. The variable domain in full, with the rest retrieved from reference TRBV5-1 and TRBJ2-5, is KAGVTQTPRYLIKTRGQQVTLSCSPISGHRSVSWYQQTPGQGLQFLFEYFSETQRNKGNFPGRFSGRQFSNSRSEMNVSTLELGDSALYLCASSSTPPGAGETQYFGPGTRLLVL.

This rearrangement joins TRBV4-2 to TRBJ1-5, with D unclear. Trimming cost V 0 bases and J 3 bases, with 12 bases left between them. Per germline, CDR1 LGHNA and CDR2 YNFKEQ. The CDR3 is 16 residues long. Here the CDR3 DNA reads TGTGCCAGCAGCCAAGATCCTTCAGATACCAATCAGCCCCAGCATTTT. Protein: CASSQDPSDTNQPQHF.

The table lists this clone with a count of one. The chain recombines TRBV4-1 with TRBJ2-1; 8 bases align to TRBD1. Germline V gene data show CDR1 as MGHRA and CDR2 as YSYEKL. J lost 5 bases, V lost 4 bases, and 10 bases had no gene match. There are 16 residues in the CDR3. The CDR3 DNA reads as TGCGCCAGCAGCCGGACAGGGTACGCCACCAACAATGAGCAGTTCTTC. The encoded protein is CASSRTGYATNNEQFF.

The V call is TRBV6-5, the J call TRBJ1-1; 7 bases are a match to TRBD1. The CDR3 has 14 residues. Trimming at V came to 7 bases and at J to 1 base, leaving 6 bases not matched to a gene. Germline V gene lookup returns CDR1 MNHEY and CDR2 SVGAGI. The CDR3 coding sequence is TGTGCCAGCACCCGAACAGGGGAGAACACTGAAGCTTTCTTT. As protein: CASTRTGENTEAFF.

The chain employs TRBV11-2 and TRBJ2-3, with a tentative D call TRBD2 (6 bases). The CDR3 totals 14 residues. The V and J ends lost 5 bases and 0 bases respectively, with 9 bases between them. Looked up from germline, CDR1 is SGHAT and CDR2 is FQNNGV. CDR3 amino acids: CASSIGTSTDTQYF. CDR3 nucleotides: TGTGCCAGCAGCATCGGGACTAGCACAGATACGCAGTATTTT.

CDR3 protein: CASSPSDRWAAEAFF. Here the CDR3 DNA reads TGTGCCAGCAGCCCTAGTGACAGGTGGGCGGCTGAAGCTTTCTTT. The chain combines TRBV7-2 with TRBJ1-1; weak D call: TRBD1 (6 bases). Germline V gene lookup returns CDR1 SGHTA and CDR2 FQGNSA. Trimming cost V 5 bases and J 6 bases, with 19 bases left between them. The CDR3 is 15 amino acids. Supplemented by reference TRBV7-2 and TRBJ1-1, the full variable domain reads GAGVSQSPSNKVTEKGKDVELRCDPISGHTALYWYRQSLGQGLEFLIYFQGNSAPDKSGLPSDRFSAERTGGSVSTLTIQRTQQEDSAVYLCASSPSDRWAAEAFFGQGTRLTVV.

The table lists this clone with a few counts. J is TRBJ2-7 and V is TRBV6-1; 9 nucleotides match TRBD2. CDR1 is MNHNS, CDR2 SASEGT, per germline. The trim removed 10 bases at V and 4 bases at J, leaving 14 bases unmatched. This CDR3 region has 15 residues. The chain's CDR3 is CATSEASGTLYEQYF. The CDR3 DNA reads TGTGCCACTTCAGAGGCTAGCGGGACGTTGTACGAGCAGTACTTC.

The chain couples TRBV2 to TRBJ2-7; 7 positions agree with TRBD1. Unmatched junction bases numbered 6, after V lost 8 bases and J lost 2 bases. CDR3 length equals 13 residues. CDR1 SNHLY and CDR2 FYNNEI come from the germline V gene. Written as DNA, the CDR3 is TGTGCCAGCGACCCGGACAGGACCTACGAGCAGTACTTC. The encoded protein is CASDPDRTYEQYF.

This clone occurred once. The rearrangement joins TRBV7-9 to TRBJ2-1; a possible D gene is TRBD2 (5 bases). The V gene lost 1 base and the J gene lost 0 bases, with 13 bases spanning the gap. CDR3 size: 17 residues. Germline values: CDR1 SEHNR, CDR2 FQNEAQ (reference sequence). CDR3 DNA: TGTGCCAGCAGCTTAGTGGACTCCTCCCGCTCCTACAATGAGCAGTTCTTC. Translating gives CASSLVDSSRSYNEQFF.

Concerning this clone itself: This CDR3 is also generated by other DNA sequences in the sample. The rearrangement joins TRBV7-6 to TRBJ2-2; D is unclear. V shed 3 bases and J shed 6 bases, with 5 bases lying between them. The CDR3 spans 12 residues. From germline, CDR1 is SGHVS and CDR2 FNYEAQ. The CDR3 region has the DNA TGTGCCAGCAGCTTGTCGGCCGGGGAGCTGTTTTTT. Protein product: CASSLSAGELFF.

V and J are TRBV19 and TRBJ1-1; 7 nucleotides match TRBD1. Germline V gene sequence: CDR1 LNHDA, CDR2 SQIVND (reference sequence). The V gene end was trimmed by 3 bases and the J gene end by 1 base; junction bases not matched to a gene: 5. This CDR3 contains 15 residues. CDR3 DNA sequence: TGTGCCAGTAGTATCCCAGGGGGAGCGAACACTGAAGCTTTCTTT. Its translation: CASSIPGGANTEAFF. The variable domain in full, completed from reference TRBV19 and TRBJ1-1, reads DGGITQSPKYLFRKEGQNVTLSCEQNLNHDAMYWYRQDPGQGLRLIYYSQIVNDFQKGDIAEGYSVSREKKESFPLTVTSAQKNPTAFYLCASSIPGGANTEAFFGQGTRLTVV.

The genes are TRBV27 and TRBJ1-2; D is ambiguous. The CDR3 is 16 amino acids. Per the germline V gene, CDR1 is MNHEY and CDR2 is SMNVEV (reference sequence). Trimming left V 5 bases short and J 1 base short, with 17 bases between. CDR3 sequence: CASSPYSMTLNYGYTF. CDR3 nucleotide sequence: TGTGCCAGCAGTCCCTATTCCATGACACTTAACTATGGCTACACCTTC.

This chain uses TRBV13 with TRBJ2-5; 7 bases line up with TRBD1. J gave up 2 bases and V 5 bases, and 5 bases lay outside the gene matches. The CDR3 extends over 14 amino acids. Germline CDR1 is PRHDT and CDR2 is FYEKMQ (reference sequence). DNA for the CDR3: TGTGCCAGCAGCCCAGACAGGGCTCAAGAGACCCAGTACTTC. Encoded protein: CASSPDRAQETQYF.

This chain links TRBV2 with TRBJ1-2, with 7 bases lining up with TRBD1. The CDR3 consists of 14 residues. Trimming cost V 6 bases and J 6 bases; bases outside gene matches: 10. CDR1 and CDR2 (germline): SNHLY, FYNNEI. This CDR3 reads CASRTGNSGDGYTF. CDR3 nucleotide sequence: TGTGCCAGCAGGACAGGGAATTCAGGGGATGGCTACACCTTC. The full variable domain, rest sourced from reference TRBV2 and TRBJ1-2, is EPEVTQTPSHQVTQMGQEVILRCVPISNHLYFYWYRQILGQKVEFLVSFYNNEISEKSEIFDDQFSVERPDGSNFTLKIRSTKLEDSAMYFCASRTGNSGDGYTFGSGTRLTVV.

This CDR3 reads CASSYFRGQNEQFF. DNA for the CDR3: TGTGCCAGCAGCTACTTCAGGGGGCAGAATGAGCAGTTCTTC. V usage is TRBV2 and J usage is TRBJ2-1; 8 positions match TRBD1. The ends lost 6 bases at V and 7 bases at J; junction bases unmatched: 8. Germline V gene sequence: CDR1 SNHLY, CDR2 FYNNEI. The CDR3 loop spans 14 amino acids.

The chain uses TRBV10-3 and TRBJ2-7, with 7 bases identical to TRBD1. V was clipped by 6 bases and J by 3 bases; unmatched bases: 8. Germline assignment: CDR1 ENHRY and CDR2 SYGVKD. This CDR3 contains 14 residues. CDR3 DNA sequence: TGTGCCATCAGCGAAGGAAGGGACAGCTACGAGCAGTACTTC. It encodes CAISEGRDSYEQYF.

This clone occurred once. The rearrangement joins TRBV15 to TRBJ2-5, with D possibly being TRBD1 (6 bases). The DNA end favors TRBJ2-7, so the J call may be wrong. CDR1 is LNHNV, CDR2 YYDKDF, per germline (reference sequence). The CDR3 is 15 amino acids. The CDR3 DNA follows: TGTGCCACCAGCAGAACGTGGGACACCCGTATCGAGCAGTACTTC. Translating gives CATSRTWDTRIEQYF.

This sequence joins TRBV6-6 and TRBJ1-1; weak D call: TRBD1 (6 bases). This CDR3 contains 11 residues. V lost 6 bases and J 8 bases, leaving 10 bases between the germline ends. CDR1 is MNHNY, CDR2 SVGAGI, per germline (reference sequence). The CDR3, as DNA: TGTGCCAGCAGGGTTGGGACAGAAGCTTTCTTT. Translating gives CASRVGTEAFF.

This clone was detected only once. The chain recombines TRBV6-1 with TRBJ1-2, with a tentative D call TRBD1 (5 bases). The CDR3 consists of 13 residues. The germline gives CDR1 MNHNS, CDR2 SASEGT. V gave up 1 base and J gave up 3 bases, with 6 bases separating them. The CDR3 DNA follows: TGTGCCAGCAGTGAAGAGGGGTACTATGGCTACACCTTC. This gives the protein CASSEEGYYGYTF.